This TCR beta chain was recorded in a study of blood T cells in healthy people across ages. This CDR3 has 16 residues. Germline-derived CDR1 and CDR2 are DFQATT and SNEGSKA (reference sequence). A J-beta primer mix and a sample-barcoded 5' primer were used in a second PCR of roughly 6 to 11 cycles. One entry per CDR3 protein results from TCRdb running MiXCR on the 5' RACE reads. The data show over a million distinct CDR3 sequences, more than 35% seen once. This clonotype was seen a single time. Germline is not matched at one junction end, which may reflect a read error. Sequenced sample: blood. This sequence originates from a woman between 55 and 75 years old in good health. The V gene is TRBV20-1, the J gene TRBJ2-7, with 8 bases matching TRBD2. Here the CDR3 reads CNASPLERESSYEQYF. The CDR3 DNA follows: TGCAATGCTAGCCCCTTGGAGCGGGAGAGCTCCTACGAGCAGTACTTC.